Listed here are 27 T cell receptor beta chains from one sample, sequenced in a study of T cells after yellow fever vaccination. Each CDR3 protein is one row after TCRdb ran MiXCR on the 5' RACE reads. The sample records 60,000 to 95,000 distinct CDR3 sequences, around 7% being singletons. Sample: CD8+ T cells sorted from PBMCs, taken roughly 10 days after the first yellow fever vaccination. The receptors were sampled from a man younger than 35 who received the YFV17D yellow fever vaccine.

The chain joins TRBV5-1 to TRBJ2-7, with a tentative D call TRBD2 (7 bases). Germline CDR1 is SGHRS and CDR2 is YFSETQ. This CDR3 contains 12 residues. V dropped 6 bases and J dropped 5 bases, with 12 bases sitting between them. CDR3 DNA: TGCGCCAGCACCGACGGGGGGCACGAGCAGTACTTC. Its translation: CASTDGGHEQYF.

The chain employs TRBV4-3 and TRBJ2-7; weak D call: TRBD1 (6 bases). CDR1 and CDR2 from the germline V gene are LGHNA and YSLEER. Trimming left V 4 bases short and J 7 bases short, with 20 bases between. The CDR3 has 15 residues. The CDR3 loop reads CASSLELQGSREQYF. In nucleotides, the CDR3 is TGCGCCAGCAGCCTTGAACTGCAGGGGAGTCGGGAGCAGTACTTC.

The chain is built from TRBV5-4 and TRBJ2-1; D might be TRBD2 (5 bases). The germline V gene encodes CDR1 SGHNT and CDR2 YYREEE (reference sequence). The CDR3 is 14 residues long. V was shortened by 2 bases and J by 7 bases, with 13 bases between the two germline ends. The CDR3 sequence: CASSFGPGVNEQFF. The CDR3 coding sequence is TGTGCCAGCAGCTTTGGGCCCGGGGTGAATGAGCAGTTCTTC.

The rearrangement joins TRBV3-1 to TRBJ2-2; no clear D gene. The V gene's germline CDR1 is LGHDT and CDR2 YNNKEL (reference sequence). The CDR3 extends over 14 amino acids. V gave up 0 bases and J gave up 5 bases, with 7 bases separating them. The CDR3 sequence: CASSQDLGTGELFF. DNA for the CDR3: TGTGCCAGCAGCCAAGATCTTGGTACCGGGGAGCTGTTTTTT.

On this clonotype itself: Germline is not matched at one junction end, which may reflect a read error. The chain employs TRBV15 and TRBJ2-7; 10 bases are a match to TRBD1. This CDR3 spans 14 amino acids. Germline assignment: CDR1 LNHNV and CDR2 YYDKDF (reference sequence). This chain's CDR3 is CATSRGDRGYEKYF. In DNA form, the CDR3 reads TGTGCCACCAGCAGGGGGGACAGGGGCTACGAGAAGTACTTC.

This clonotype was detected ten times or more. The V gene is TRBV4-3, the J gene TRBJ1-2; 9 positions agree with TRBD1. The CDR3 is 16 residues long. V shed 0 bases and J 3 bases; nucleotides not matched to a gene: 5. Germline V lookup: CDR1 LGHNA, CDR2 YSLEER. CDR3 region: CASSQEGTGFYYGYTF. In nucleotides, the CDR3 is TGCGCCAGCAGCCAAGAGGGGACAGGGTTCTACTATGGCTACACCTTC.

The chain combines TRBV4-1 with TRBJ1-1; D call uncertain. The CDR3 runs 15 residues. Germline CDR1 MGHRA, CDR2 YSYEKL. V was clipped by 2 bases and J by 0 bases, with 10 bases between them. CDR3 region: CASSQLPGMNTEAFF. Written as DNA, the CDR3 is TGCGCCAGCAGCCAACTTCCGGGGATGAACACTGAAGCTTTCTTT.

The J gene is TRBJ2-7, the V gene TRBV9; D is uncertain. The V gene lost 6 bases and the J gene lost 7 bases, with 14 bases spanning the gap. Germline values: CDR1 SGDLS, CDR2 YYNGEE. The CDR3 spans 12 residues. Here the CDR3 DNA reads TGTGCCAGCATCGGCCCCTTGCAGGAGCAGTACTTC. Its translation: CASIGPLQEQYF.

Regarding this clonotype: A much larger clonotype is one base distant, so this may be a read error. The conserved closing phenylalanine or tryptophan is absent in this CDR3, likely reflecting a read error. The V and J genes are TRBV20-1 and TRBJ1-4; D not certain. V was clipped by 1 base and J by 6 bases, with 18 bases between them. In germline, CDR1 is DFQATT, CDR2 SNEGSKA (reference sequence). This CDR3 is built from 16 residues. CDR3 loop: CSARVPELGSYEKLFS. For the CDR3, the DNA is TGCAGTGCTAGAGTACCAGAATTAGGAAGCTATGAAAAACTGTTTTCT.

This clonotype was observed many times. V gene TRBV28 combines with J gene TRBJ2-2; 10 bases fit TRBD1. V was pared by 6 bases and J by 2 bases, with 3 bases of the junction left unmatched. Germline V gene lookup returns CDR1 MDHEN and CDR2 SYDVKM. The CDR3 is 15 amino acids. The CDR3 spells CASRRDRGNTGELFF. CDR3 in DNA: TGTGCCAGCAGACGGGACAGGGGAAACACCGGGGAGCTGTTTTTT.

This clonotype was recorded a few times. The J gene is TRBJ2-5, the V gene TRBV20-1, with unresolved D. V was trimmed by 6 bases and J by 5 bases, leaving 7 bases between them. This CDR3 is 10 amino acids long. Germline CDR1 and CDR2: DFQATT and SNEGSKA (reference sequence). As DNA, the CDR3 is TGCAGTGCCGACGCGGAGACCCAGTACTTC. It is translated as CSADAETQYF.

This clonotype has a count of ten or more. The V and J genes are TRBV4-1 and TRBJ1-4, with 9 bases fitting TRBD1. The CDR3 is 16 residues long. V lost 3 bases and J lost 6; bases outside the gene matches: 8. Germline V lookup: CDR1 MGHRA, CDR2 YSYEKL. In DNA, the CDR3 is TGCGCCAGCAGCCAGGCCACAGGGGGCGCGGATGAAAAACTGTTTTTT. It specifies CASSQATGGADEKLFF.

This clonotype has more than one count but fewer than ten. The J gene is TRBJ2-6, the V gene TRBV4-3; D possibly corresponds to TRBD2 (5 bases). Germline lookup yields CDR1 LGHNA and CDR2 YSLEER. Trimming pared 4 bases from V and 0 bases from J, leaving 7 bases between. CDR3 size: 15 residues. CDR3 DNA sequence: TGCGCCAGCAGCCGCCGGGACTCTGGGGCCAACGTCCTGACTTTC. Protein sequence: CASSRRDSGANVLTF.

The V call is TRBV7-9, the J call TRBJ2-1, with a weak D call TRBD2 (6 bases). This CDR3 has 13 residues. V was clipped by 3 bases and J by 10 bases, with 13 bases between them. The germline V gene has CDR1 SEHNR and CDR2 FQNEAQ (reference sequence). The CDR3 DNA follows: TGTGCCAGCAGCTTGCTTCCCGCGGGAGAGCAGTTCTTC. As protein: CASSLLPAGEQFF.

This clonotype has just a few counts. V usage is TRBV9 and J usage is TRBJ2-7; no firm D call. Trimming took 0 bases from V and 0 from J, leaving 13 bases between them. The germline V gene encodes CDR1 SGDLS and CDR2 YYNGEE. There are 16 residues in the CDR3. As DNA, the CDR3 is TGTGCCAGCAGCGTAGCTCGCGATACTTTCTCCTACGAGCAGTACTTC. Translation gives CASSVARDTFSYEQYF.

This clonotype has only a few counts. J is TRBJ2-3 and V is TRBV5-1, with 7 bases lining up with TRBD1. Trimming removed 5 bases from V and 3 bases from J; junction bases left unmatched: 15. The length of the CDR3 is 17 residues. In germline, CDR1 is SGHRS, CDR2 YFSETQ. Written as DNA, the CDR3 is TGCGCCAGCAGTTTTCCACGGGACAGAGGTAATACAGATACGCAGTATTTT. This gives the protein CASSFPRDRGNTDTQYF.

The chain has TRBV6-5 and TRBJ1-2; no definite D call. V was shortened by 6 bases and J by 3 bases, with 8 bases between the two germline ends. CDR3 length: 12 amino acids. Germline values: CDR1 MNHEY, CDR2 SVGAGI. The CDR3 DNA sequence: TGTGCCAGCAGGGGGAGCGACTATGGCTACACCTTC. Its translation is CASRGSDYGYTF.

This clonotype was counted ten times or more. The rearrangement joins TRBV12-3 or TRBV12-4 to TRBJ1-1, with D unresolved. Deletions cut 3 bases from V and 6 bases from J, with 11 bases between. This CDR3 contains 13 residues. As DNA, the CDR3 is TGTGCCAGCAGTTTTGACGGTTGGGCTGAAGCTTTCTTT. Amino acid sequence: CASSFDGWAEAFF.

This clonotype was seen a few times. The chain is built from TRBV15 and TRBJ2-2; tentatively, D is TRBD2 (7 bases). The germline CDR1 and CDR2 sequences are LNHNV and YYDKDF (reference sequence). V lost 6 bases to trimming and J lost 6 bases, with 23 bases between them. The CDR3 sequence is 17 residues long. CDR3 nucleotide sequence: TGTGCCACCAGAGAAAGGGGGGGGCCCTTTATGGCCGGGGAGCTGTTTTTT. The encoded protein is CATRERGGPFMAGELFF.

This clonotype has only a few counts. This chain uses TRBV4-3 with TRBJ2-2; D is ambiguous. The CDR3 sequence is 15 residues long. V shed 0 bases and J shed 0 bases, with 5 bases lying between them. Germline V gene lookup returns CDR1 LGHNA and CDR2 YSLEER. The CDR3 DNA reads TGCGCCAGCAGCCAAGATTATTCGAACACCGGGGAGCTGTTTTTT. Translated, it gives CASSQDYSNTGELFF.

This clonotype was recorded many times. V is TRBV29-1 and J is TRBJ1-3; possibly TRBD1 for D (5 bases). Trimming removed 6 bases at V and 0 bases at J, with 9 bases between. The CDR3 runs to 13 residues. Germline lookup yields CDR1 SQVTM and CDR2 ANQGSEA. In DNA, the CDR3 is TGCAGCGTCAGGGCGATCTCTGGAAACACCATATATTTT. This translates into CSVRAISGNTIYF.

This chain uses TRBV30 with TRBJ1-5, with D tentatively TRBD1 (6 bases). Germline CDR1 reads GTSNPN; CDR2 reads SVGIG (reference sequence). Between the trimmed V and J ends, which lost 0 bases and 4 bases, there was a span of 13 bases. The CDR3 totals 15 residues. The DNA for the CDR3 is TGTGCCTGGAGTGTAACTACAGGGCTTAATCAGCCCCAGCATTTT. It yields the protein CAWSVTTGLNQPQHF.

This clonotype turned up a few times. The CDR3 DNA follows: TGTGCCAGCAGCCCCGATGGTTATAGCAATCAGCCCCAGCATTTT. Amino acid sequence: CASSPDGYSNQPQHF. The V gene is TRBV12-3 or TRBV12-4, the J gene TRBJ1-5, with D unclear. The CDR3 loop spans 15 amino acids. Trimming stripped 6 bases from V and 0 bases from J, with 12 bases between.

In its sample, this clonotype was seen a few times. The V call is TRBV29-1, the J call TRBJ2-5, with D uncertain. V lost 5 bases and J lost 3, with 16 bases in between. The CDR3 contains 14 residues. Germline V gives CDR1 SQVTM, CDR2 ANQGSEA. The CDR3 here is CSVTRAQAKETQYF. The DNA for the CDR3 is TGCAGCGTTACCCGGGCTCAAGCCAAAGAGACCCAGTACTTC.

This sequence joins TRBV6-1 and TRBJ2-1, with 8 bases aligning to TRBD2. The CDR3 runs to 14 residues. Germline V gene sequence: CDR1 MNHNS, CDR2 SASEGT. With 6 bases clipped from V and 8 bases from J, the junction kept 9 bases outside the gene matches. CDR3 sequence: CASSWKRGRDEQFF. The CDR3, as DNA: TGTGCCAGCAGCTGGAAGCGGGGGCGGGATGAGCAGTTCTTC.

This clonotype was seen more than once but under ten times. In nucleotides, the CDR3 is TGCGCCAGCAGCCAGGTAGCGGGGACGAACACCGGGGAGCTGTTTTTT. Its protein product is CASSQVAGTNTGELFF. V is TRBV4-3 and J is TRBJ2-2; 8 bases are a match to TRBD2. The ends lost 3 bases at V and 0 bases at J; junction bases unmatched: 3. Per germline, CDR1 LGHNA and CDR2 YSLEER. CDR3 size: 16 residues.

Ten or more counts support this clonotype. The chain links TRBV7-8 to TRBJ2-3; no definite D call. The CDR3 totals 17 residues. V lost 8 bases and J 6 bases, leaving 27 bases between the germline ends. Germline V gene lookup returns CDR1 SGHVS and CDR2 FQNEAQ. The CDR3, as DNA: TGTGCCAGCGATCTAACCCGGTCGTGGATTCCTGGGGATACGCAGTATTTT. Its protein is CASDLTRSWIPGDTQYF.